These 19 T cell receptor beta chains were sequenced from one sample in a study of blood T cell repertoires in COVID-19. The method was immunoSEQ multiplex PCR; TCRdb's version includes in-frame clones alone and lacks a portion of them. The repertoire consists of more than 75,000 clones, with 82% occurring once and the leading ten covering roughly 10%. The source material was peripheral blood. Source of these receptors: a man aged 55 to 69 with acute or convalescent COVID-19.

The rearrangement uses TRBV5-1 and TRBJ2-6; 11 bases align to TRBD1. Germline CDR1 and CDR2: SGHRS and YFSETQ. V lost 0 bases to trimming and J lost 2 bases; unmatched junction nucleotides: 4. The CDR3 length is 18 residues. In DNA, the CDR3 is TGCGCCAGCAGCTTGGCCGGACAGGGGGCGGCTGGGGCCAACGTCCTGACTTTC. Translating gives CASSLAGQGAAGANVLTF.

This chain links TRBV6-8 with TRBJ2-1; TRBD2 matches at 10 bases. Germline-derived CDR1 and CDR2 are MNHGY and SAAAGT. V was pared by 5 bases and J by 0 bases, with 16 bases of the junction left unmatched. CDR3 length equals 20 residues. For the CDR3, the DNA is TGTGCCAGCAGTCTTCGGACTAGCGGCTCCAGATACTACTCCTACAATGAGCAGTTCTTC. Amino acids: CASSLRTSGSRYYSYNEQFF.

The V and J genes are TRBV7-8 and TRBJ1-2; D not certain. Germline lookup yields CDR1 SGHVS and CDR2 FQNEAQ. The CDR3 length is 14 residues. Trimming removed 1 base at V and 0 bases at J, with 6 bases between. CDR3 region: CASSLGSANYGYTF. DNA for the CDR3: TGTGCCAGCAGCTTAGGCTCGGCTAACTATGGCTACACCTTC.

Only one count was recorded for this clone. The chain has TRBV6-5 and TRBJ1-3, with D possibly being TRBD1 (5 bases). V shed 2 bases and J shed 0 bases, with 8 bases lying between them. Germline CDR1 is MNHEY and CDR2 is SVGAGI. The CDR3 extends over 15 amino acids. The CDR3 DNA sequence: TGTGCCAGCAGTTACGGGGGGTTCTCTGGAAACACCATATATTTT. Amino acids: CASSYGGFSGNTIYF.

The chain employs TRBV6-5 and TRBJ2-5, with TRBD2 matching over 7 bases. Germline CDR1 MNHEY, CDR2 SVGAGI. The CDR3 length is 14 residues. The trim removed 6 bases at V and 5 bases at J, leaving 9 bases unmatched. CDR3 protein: CASRWGGVGETQYF. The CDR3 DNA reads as TGTGCCAGCAGATGGGGGGGGGTCGGCGAGACCCAGTACTTC.

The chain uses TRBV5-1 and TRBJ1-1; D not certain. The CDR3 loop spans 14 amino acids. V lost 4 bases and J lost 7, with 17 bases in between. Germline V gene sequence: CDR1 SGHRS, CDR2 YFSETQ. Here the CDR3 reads CASSVAGGVGEAFF. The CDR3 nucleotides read TGCGCCAGCAGCGTCGCTGGCGGGGTGGGTGAAGCTTTCTTT.

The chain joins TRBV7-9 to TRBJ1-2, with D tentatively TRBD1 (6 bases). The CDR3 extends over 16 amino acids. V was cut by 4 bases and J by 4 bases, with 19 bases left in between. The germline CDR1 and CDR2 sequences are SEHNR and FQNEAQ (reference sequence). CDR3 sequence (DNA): TGTGCCAGCAGCTATGTACAAGGGGGTGGAAGCTATGGCTACACCTTC. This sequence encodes CASSYVQGGGSYGYTF. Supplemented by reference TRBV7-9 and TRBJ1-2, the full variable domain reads DTGVSQNPRHKITKRGQNVTFRCDPISEHNRLYWYRQTLGQGPEFLTYFQNEAQLEKSRLLSDRFSAERPKGSFSTLEIQRTEQGDSAMYLCASSYVQGGGSYGYTFGSGTRLTVV.

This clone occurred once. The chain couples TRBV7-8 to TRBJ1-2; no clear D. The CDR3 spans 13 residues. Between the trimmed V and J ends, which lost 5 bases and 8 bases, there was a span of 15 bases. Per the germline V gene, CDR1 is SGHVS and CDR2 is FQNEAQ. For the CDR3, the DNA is TGTGCCAGCAGCCTACTTGCATCCGGGGGCTACACCTTC. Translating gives CASSLLASGGYTF.

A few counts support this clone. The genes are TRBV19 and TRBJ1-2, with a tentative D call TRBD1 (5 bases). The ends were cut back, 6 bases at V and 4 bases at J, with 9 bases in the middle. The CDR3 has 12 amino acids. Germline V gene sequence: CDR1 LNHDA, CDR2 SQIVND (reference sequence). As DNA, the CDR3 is TGTGCCAGTAGCCTAGACAGCTATGGCTACACCTTC. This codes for CASSLDSYGYTF.

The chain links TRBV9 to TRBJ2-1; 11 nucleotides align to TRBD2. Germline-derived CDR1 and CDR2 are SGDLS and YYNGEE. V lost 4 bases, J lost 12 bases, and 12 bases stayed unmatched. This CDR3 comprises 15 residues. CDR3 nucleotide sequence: TGTGCCAGCAGCACAATAGGTACTAGCGGGGGACTGCAGTTCTTC. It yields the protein CASSTIGTSGGLQFF.

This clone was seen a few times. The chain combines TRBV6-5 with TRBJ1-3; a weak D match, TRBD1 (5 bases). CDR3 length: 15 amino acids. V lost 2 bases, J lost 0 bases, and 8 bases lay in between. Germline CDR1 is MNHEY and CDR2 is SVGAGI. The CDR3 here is CASSYGAGSGNTIYF. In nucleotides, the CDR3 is TGTGCCAGCAGTTACGGGGCCGGCTCTGGAAACACCATATATTTT.

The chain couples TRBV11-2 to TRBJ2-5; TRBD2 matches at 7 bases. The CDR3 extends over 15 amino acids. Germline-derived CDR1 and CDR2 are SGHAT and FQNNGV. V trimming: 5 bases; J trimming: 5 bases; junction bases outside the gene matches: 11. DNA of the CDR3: TGTGCCAGCAGCCCTAAGCGGGGAGGGGAGGAGACCCAGTACTTC. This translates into CASSPKRGGEETQYF.

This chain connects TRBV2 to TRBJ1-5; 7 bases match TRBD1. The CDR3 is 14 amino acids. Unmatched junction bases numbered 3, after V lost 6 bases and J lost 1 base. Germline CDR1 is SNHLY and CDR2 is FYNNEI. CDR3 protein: CASSETGSNQPQHF. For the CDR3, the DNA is TGTGCCAGCAGCGAGACAGGGAGCAATCAGCCCCAGCATTTT.

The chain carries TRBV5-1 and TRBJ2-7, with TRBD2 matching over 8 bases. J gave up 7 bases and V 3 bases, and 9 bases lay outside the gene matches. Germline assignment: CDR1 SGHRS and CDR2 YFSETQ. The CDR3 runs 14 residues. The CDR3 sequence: CASSSGLGGGEQYF. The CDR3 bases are TGCGCCAGCAGCTCTGGACTAGGCGGGGGGGAGCAGTACTTC.

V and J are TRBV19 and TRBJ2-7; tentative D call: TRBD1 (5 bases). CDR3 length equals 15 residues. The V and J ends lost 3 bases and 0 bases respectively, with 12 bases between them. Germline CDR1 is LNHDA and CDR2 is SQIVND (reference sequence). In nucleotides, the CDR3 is TGTGCCAGTAGTATTGAGTTCAGGGTCTCCTACGAGCAGTACTTC. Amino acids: CASSIEFRVSYEQYF.

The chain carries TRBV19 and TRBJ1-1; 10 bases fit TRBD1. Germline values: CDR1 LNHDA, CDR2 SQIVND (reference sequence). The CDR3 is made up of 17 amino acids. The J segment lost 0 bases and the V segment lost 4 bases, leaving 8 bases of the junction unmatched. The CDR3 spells CASSKQTGGPMNTEAFF. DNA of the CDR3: TGTGCCAGTAGTAAACAGACAGGGGGCCCCATGAACACTGAAGCTTTCTTT.

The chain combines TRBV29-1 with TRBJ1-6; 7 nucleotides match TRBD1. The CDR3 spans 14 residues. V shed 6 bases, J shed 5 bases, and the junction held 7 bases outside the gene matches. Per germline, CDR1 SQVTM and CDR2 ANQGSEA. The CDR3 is CSVSEGANNSPLHF. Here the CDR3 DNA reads TGCAGCGTGTCCGAGGGGGCAAATAATTCACCCCTCCACTTT.

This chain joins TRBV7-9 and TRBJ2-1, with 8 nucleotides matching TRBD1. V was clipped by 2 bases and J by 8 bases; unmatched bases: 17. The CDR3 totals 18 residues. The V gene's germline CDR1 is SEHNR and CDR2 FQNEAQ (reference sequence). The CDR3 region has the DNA TGTGCCAGCAGCTTAAGCCTTAAGATGGACAGGGCGCCCGATGAGCAGTTCTTC. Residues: CASSLSLKMDRAPDEQFF.

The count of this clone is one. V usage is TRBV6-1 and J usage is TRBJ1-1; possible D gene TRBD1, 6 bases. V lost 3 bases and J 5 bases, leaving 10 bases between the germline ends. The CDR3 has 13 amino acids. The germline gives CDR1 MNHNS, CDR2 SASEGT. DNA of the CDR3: TGTGCCAGCAGTGACGGGGGGCCGACTGAAGCTTTCTTT. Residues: CASSDGGPTEAFF.